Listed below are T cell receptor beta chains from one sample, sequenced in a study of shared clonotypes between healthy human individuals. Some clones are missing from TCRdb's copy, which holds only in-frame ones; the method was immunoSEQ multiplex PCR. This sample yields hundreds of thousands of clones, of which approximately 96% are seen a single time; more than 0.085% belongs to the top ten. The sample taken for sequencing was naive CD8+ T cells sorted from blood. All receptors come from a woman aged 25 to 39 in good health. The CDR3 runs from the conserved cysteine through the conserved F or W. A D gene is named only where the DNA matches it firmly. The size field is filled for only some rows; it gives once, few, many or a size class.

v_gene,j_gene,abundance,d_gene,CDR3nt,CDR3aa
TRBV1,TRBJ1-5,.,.,TGCACCAGCAGCCAAGAAGGTAGGGCATTGCAGCCCCAGCATTTT,CTSSQEGRALQPQHF
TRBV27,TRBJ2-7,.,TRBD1,TGTGCCAGCAGTTTAACTCTACAGGGGGCCACCTTCTACGAGCAGTACTTC,CASSLTLQGATFYEQYF
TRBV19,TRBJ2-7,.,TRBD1,TGTGCCAGTAGTGTGACAGGGGCCTCCTACGAGCAGTACTTC,CASSVTGASYEQYF
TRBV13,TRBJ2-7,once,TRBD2,TGTGCCAGCAGCTCGGGACTAGCGGGATTTTACGAGCAGTACTTC,CASSSGLAGFYEQYF
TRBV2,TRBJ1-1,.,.,TGTGCCAGCAAACGACCCCCTGGGGACACTGAAGCTTTCTTT,CASKRPPGDTEAFF
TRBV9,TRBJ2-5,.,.,TGTGCCAGCAGCGTAGAGGAGGTAGAGACCCAGTACTTC,CASSVEEVETQYF
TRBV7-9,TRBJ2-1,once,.,TGTGCCAGTTCTGGGCGAGGCGGGAAAGTCAATGAGCAGTTCTTC,CASSGRGGKVNEQFF
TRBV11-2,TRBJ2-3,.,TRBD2,TGTGCCAGCAGCTTAGGACTAGCGGTAACGCAGTATTTT,CASSLGLAVTQYF
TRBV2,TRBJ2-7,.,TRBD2,TGTGCCAGCAGCCAGATAGCGGGGACCTCCTACGAGCAGTACTTC,CASSQIAGTSYEQYF
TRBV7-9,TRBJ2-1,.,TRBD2,TGTGCCAGCAGCGACACGACTAGCGGGAGCCTTCGCTCCTACAATGAGCAGTTCTTC,CASSDTTSGSLRSYNEQFF
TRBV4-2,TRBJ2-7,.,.,TGTGCCAGCAGCCAAGGCGGCCGCTACGAGCAGTACTTC,CASSQGGRYEQYF
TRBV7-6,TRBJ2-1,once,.,TGTGCCAGCAGCTTAGAGGAGGGGGACAATGAGCAGTTCTTC,CASSLEEGDNEQFF
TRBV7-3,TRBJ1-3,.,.,TGTGCCAGCAGCTACGACGGGAGCTCTGGAAACACCATATATTTT,CASSYDGSSGNTIYF
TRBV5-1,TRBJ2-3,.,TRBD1,TGCGCCAGCAGCCCAGGGACAGGAGGGAGCACAGATACGCAGTATTTT,CASSPGTGGSTDTQYF
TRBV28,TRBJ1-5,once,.,TGTGCCAGCAGTTTATGGGGAAGGGGTCAGCCCCAGCATTTT,CASSLWGRGQPQHF
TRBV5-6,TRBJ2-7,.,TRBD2,TGTGCCAGCAGCGAGGGACTAGCGGGAGTTCCGAACTTC,CASSEGLAGVPNF
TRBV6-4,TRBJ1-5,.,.,TGTGCCAGGAGGCCGGCTTATAGCAATCAGCCCCAGCATTTT,CARRPAYSNQPQHF
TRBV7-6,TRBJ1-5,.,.,TGTGCCAGCAGCTTAGAACAGGCAGGATATAGCAATCAGCCCCAGCATTTT,CASSLEQAGYSNQPQHF
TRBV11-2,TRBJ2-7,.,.,TGTGCCAGCAGCAGGGGGGCAGGTCTTTACGAGCAGTACTTC,CASSRGAGLYEQYF
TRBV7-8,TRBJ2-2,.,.,TGTGCCAGCAGCCACAGACACACCAACACCGGGGAGCTGTTTTTT,CASSHRHTNTGELFF
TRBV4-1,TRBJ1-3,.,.,TGCGCCAGCAGCCTGGAGTTAGGGGAAAACACCATATATTTT,CASSLELGENTIYF
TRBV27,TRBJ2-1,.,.,TGTGCCAGCAGTCGACAGCCAGTGGACTATCATGAGCAGTTCTTC,CASSRQPVDYHEQFF
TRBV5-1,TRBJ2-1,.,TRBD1,TGCGCCAGCAGCCTAACCGGGACAGATCATGAGCAGTTCTTC,CASSLTGTDHEQFF
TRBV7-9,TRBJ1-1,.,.,TGTGCCAGCAGCCATGGCTCAAGCACTGAAGCTTTCTTT,CASSHGSSTEAFF
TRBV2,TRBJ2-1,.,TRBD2,TGTGCCAGCAGTGCCGGGACTAGCGGGAGTCAAGGCAATGAGCAGTTCTTC,CASSAGTSGSQGNEQFF
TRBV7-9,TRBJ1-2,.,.,TGTGCCAGCAGCTTAGGACAGGTCCATGGCTACACCTTC,CASSLGQVHGYTF
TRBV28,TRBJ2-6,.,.,TGTGCCAGCAGTTTGATGGGCTCTGGGGCCAACGTCCTGACTTTC,CASSLMGSGANVLTF
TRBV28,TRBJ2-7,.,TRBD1,TGTGCCAGCAGTTTTTCACCCGGGACAGGGTACGAGCAGTACTTC,CASSFSPGTGYEQYF
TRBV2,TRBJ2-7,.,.,TGTGCCAGCGGGGGTCGCTCCTACGAGCAGTACTTC,CASGGRSYEQYF
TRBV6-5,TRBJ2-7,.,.,TGTGCCAGCAGTCCCCGGACAGCCGGGTACGAGCAGTACTTC,CASSPRTAGYEQYF
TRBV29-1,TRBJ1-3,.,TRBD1,TGCAGCGTAGCACCACAGGGGGGGGCTGGAAACACCATATATTTT,CSVAPQGGAGNTIYF
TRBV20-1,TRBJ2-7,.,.,TGCAGTGGATCCGGGACCTACGTCAAGTACTTC,CSGSGTYVKYF
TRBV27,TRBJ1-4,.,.,TGTGCCAGCAGCCCCATAGGACTGAGTGAAAAACTGTTTTTT,CASSPIGLSEKLFF
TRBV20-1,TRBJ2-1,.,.,TGCAGTGCCAGTACGAATGAGCAGTTCTTC,CSASTNEQFF
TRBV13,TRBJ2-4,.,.,TGTGCCAGCAGCTTCCTACAGGAAGATAAAAACATTCAGTACTTC,CASSFLQEDKNIQYF
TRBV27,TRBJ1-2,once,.,TGTGCCAGCAGTCTCGTCCTCCCACAGGGAGCTAACTATGGCTACACCTTC,CASSLVLPQGANYGYTF
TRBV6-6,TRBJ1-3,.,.,TGTGCCAGCAGTTTCGTCGACGCAATCTCTGGAAACACCATATATTTT,CASSFVDAISGNTIYF
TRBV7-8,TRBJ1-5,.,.,TGTGCCAGCAGCCTTACCCAGGGATCTCAGCCCCAGCATTTT,CASSLTQGSQPQHF
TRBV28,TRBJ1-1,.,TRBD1,TGTGCCAGCGGCTACAGGGGGCGAGTGGACACTGAAGCTTTCTTT,CASGYRGRVDTEAFF
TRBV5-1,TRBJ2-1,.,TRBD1,TGCGCCAGCAGCTTGACAGGGGGGACGGAAAAGTTCTTC,CASSLTGGTEKFF
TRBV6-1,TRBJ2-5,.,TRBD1,TGTGCCAGCAGGGACAGGGGAAGGGAGGAGACCCAGTACTTC,CASRDRGREETQYF
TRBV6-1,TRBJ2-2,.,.,TGTGCCAGCACCCCGGACTTTAACGGGGAGCTGTTTTTT,CASTPDFNGELFF
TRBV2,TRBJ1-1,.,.,TGTGCCAGCAGTGAAGCGACGGACAGCTGGAACACTGAAGCTTTCTTT,CASSEATDSWNTEAFF
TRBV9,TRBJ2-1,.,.,TGTGCCAGCAGCGTAGAGGGGGACGTTAACAATGAGCAGTTCTTC,CASSVEGDVNNEQFF
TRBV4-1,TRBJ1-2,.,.,TGCGCCAGCAGCCAAGAGGGATGGGTCCGTCCTTCGCAAGGCTACACCTTC,CASSQEGWVRPSQGYTF
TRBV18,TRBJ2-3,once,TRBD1,TGTGCCAGCTCACCCGAATACAGGGGTGGGACAGATACGCAGTATTTT,CASSPEYRGGTDTQYF
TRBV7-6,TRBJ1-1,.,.,TGTGCCAGCAGCTCCCCCGGGACAAGGTCTGAAGCTTTCTTT,CASSSPGTRSEAFF
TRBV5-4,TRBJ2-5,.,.,TGTGCCAGCAGCTTGGGGGGGACCCAGTACTTC,CASSLGGTQYF
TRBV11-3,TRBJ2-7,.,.,TGTGCCAGCAGCTTAGATACCAACTACGAGCAGTACTTC,CASSLDTNYEQYF